In this sample, the clone carrying this TCR beta chain turned up once. This sample was taken from a study of shared clonotypes between healthy human individuals. V shed 5 bases and J shed 1 base, with 11 bases lying between them. The V gene's germline CDR1 is MNHEY and CDR2 SVGAGI. The CDR3 totals 15 residues. CD8 cells classed as naive were CD45RO-negative and positively selected for CCR7, excluding terminally differentiated effector memory CD45RA+ cells. Produced via immunoSEQ multiplex PCR; TCRdb's table is partial and in-frame only. The sample lists around 2.1 million clones, about 93% occurring once.

The rearrangement joins TRBV6-5 to TRBJ2-2; possibly TRBD1 for D (5 bases). The sample was naive CD8+ T cells from PBMCs. This clonotype was sampled from a man younger than 35 in good health. Some clones in this sample may be carry-over from other donors' samples. The CDR3 loop reads CASSVTTVNTGELFF. The CDR3 DNA is TGTGCCAGCAGTGTAACGACAGTGAACACCGGGGAGCTGTTTTTT.